Each of the 9 T cell receptor beta chains below was sequenced from the same sample in a study of spatial heterogeneity in lung cancer. Time point noted: blood at routine non-recurrence follow-up after resection. Unsorted whole RNA from tumor, nontumor lung or frozen PBMC underwent sequencing. One entry per CDR3 protein, called by TCRdb with MiXCR from the 5' RACE reads. The table includes roughly 120,000 distinct CDR3 sequences, 9% to 15% detected once. Sequenced here: PBMCs, sampled at follow-up. The receptors were gathered from a male donor with early-stage non-small cell lung cancer.

This clonotype was found many times. The genes are TRBV12-3 or TRBV12-4 and TRBJ1-6; tentatively, D is TRBD1 (6 bases). The CDR3 loop spans 14 amino acids. V was clipped by 4 bases and J by 7 bases, with 11 bases between them. CDR3 nucleotides: TGTGCCAGCAGTTACAGGGAACGCAATTCACCCCTCCACTTT. It codes for CASSYRERNSPLHF.

V gene TRBV24-1 combines with J gene TRBJ2-1, with 7 bases that match TRBD1. With V trimmed by 6 bases and J by 4 bases, 2 bases remained unmatched. The germline V gene has CDR1 KGHDR and CDR2 SFDVKD. This CDR3 contains 13 residues. The CDR3 nucleotides are TGTGCCACCAGTCCACAGGGGTACAATGAGCAGTTCTTC. This translates into CATSPQGYNEQFF.

The table lists this clonotype with many counts. The chain is built from TRBV11-2 and TRBJ2-5; D is ambiguous. CDR1 and CDR2 from the germline V gene are SGHAT and FQNNGV. The CDR3 sequence is 15 residues long. Trimming took off 4 bases at V and 0 bases at J, with 12 bases between the two ends. The CDR3 nucleotides are TGTGCCAGCAGCTCCCCCTCCGGACACCAAGAGACCCAGTACTTC. The encoded protein is CASSSPSGHQETQYF.

The chain recombines TRBV27 with TRBJ1-6; 7 bases line up with TRBD1. CDR1 MNHEY and CDR2 SMNVEV come from the germline V gene (reference sequence). This CDR3 has 15 residues. Trimming took 5 bases from V and 5 from J; bases not matched to a gene: 6. The CDR3, as DNA: TGTGCCAGCAGTCCCTTGGACAGGAATAATTCACCCCTCCACTTT. Translation gives CASSPLDRNNSPLHF.

The V and J genes are TRBV7-8 and TRBJ1-2, with TRBD1 as a possible D gene (6 bases). The V gene lost 3 bases and the J gene lost 4 bases, with 15 bases spanning the gap. This CDR3 region has 15 residues. In germline, CDR1 is SGHVS, CDR2 FQNEAQ. In DNA form, the CDR3 reads TGTGCCAGCAGCTTTGGAGAGGGGGTCGGCTATGGCTACACCTTC. Encoded protein: CASSFGEGVGYGYTF.

This clonotype has just a few counts. The gene calls are TRBV6-5 and TRBJ2-7, with TRBD2 matching 11 bases. CDR1 is MNHEY and CDR2 is SVGAGI in the germline V gene. The trim removed 5 bases at V and 7 bases at J, leaving 13 bases unmatched. The CDR3 runs 16 residues. This chain's CDR3 is CASSRGEGLAEGEQYF. Written as DNA, the CDR3 is TGTGCCAGCAGTCGAGGTGAGGGACTAGCGGAGGGGGAGCAGTACTTC.

The J gene is TRBJ1-1, the V gene TRBV10-2; D call uncertain. There are 12 residues in the CDR3. With 7 bases removed from V and 4 bases from J, the gap between germline ends came to 10 bases. Per the germline V gene, CDR1 is WSHSY and CDR2 is SAAADI. The CDR3 nucleotides read TGCGCCAGCACCGACCTAGCCACTGAAGCTTTCTTT. It yields the protein CASTDLATEAFF.

In the case of this clonotype: A much larger clone lies one base from this, so it may be a read error. The chain employs TRBV7-7 and TRBJ2-1; 7 nucleotides agree with TRBD1. The germline V gene encodes CDR1 SSHAT and CDR2 FNYEAQ (reference sequence). This CDR3 has 15 amino acids. CDR3 nucleotide sequence: TGTGCTGGCAGCAGAGACAGGGATGGGTACAATGAGCAGTTCTTC. Its protein is CAGSRDRDGYNEQFF.

This clonotype was detected only a few times. This chain links TRBV29-1 with TRBJ2-7, with D perhaps assigned TRBD1 or TRBD2 (5 bases each). Germline CDR1 reads SQVTM; CDR2 reads ANQGSEA. Trimming shortened V by 7 bases and J by 4 bases, and 17 bases separated the two germline ends. The CDR3 runs to 13 residues. For the CDR3, the DNA is TGCAGCGCACGGGACGGCGAAAGATACGAGCAGTACTTC. It is translated as CSARDGERYEQYF.